This is a list of T cell receptor beta chains from one sample in a study of blood T cell repertoires in COVID-19. The repertoire was sequenced with immunoSEQ multiplex PCR; TCRdb's copy has only in-frame clones and lacks some. The sample includes about 200,000 clones, around nine tenths of them seen just once. Sample: peripheral blood. Receptors were obtained from a woman in her thirties or forties who had recovered from COVID-19. CDR3s include the opening cysteine and the closing phenylalanine or tryptophan. The D gene is left open where the match is weak. Size values are once, few and many counts, or a class for expanded clones, and some rows have none.

v_gene	abundance	j_gene	d_gene	CDR3nt	CDR3aa
TRBV7-2	NA	TRBJ1-1	NA	TGTGCCAGCAGGACAGGTGGCGGAATGAACACTGAAGCTTTCTTT	CASRTGGGMNTEAFF
TRBV5-6	NA	TRBJ2-5	NA	TGTGCCAGCAGGAGACTAGTCCGGGCGGAGACCCAGTACTTC	CASRRLVRAETQYF
TRBV27	once	TRBJ2-7	NA	TGTGCCAGCGCCGAGGCCAGAGGTGCGGCCTACGAGCAGTACTTC	CASAEARGAAYEQYF
TRBV9	NA	TRBJ2-5	NA	TGTGCCAGCAGCGTGAGCCCCCAGGCGCAAGAGACCCAGTACTTC	CASSVSPQAQETQYF
TRBV15	NA	TRBJ2-1	TRBD1	TGTGCCACCAGCAGAGATCAGGGGGCGGAGGATGAGCAGTTCTTC	CATSRDQGAEDEQFF
TRBV6-1	NA	TRBJ1-1	NA	TGTGCCAGCCGTGGGCTGGCAGGCGCCTCCATGAACACTGAAGCTTTCTTT	CASRGLAGASMNTEAFF
TRBV23-1	few	TRBJ1-4	TRBD1	TGCGCCAGCAGTAGAAATACAACAGGGGCGTTTAATGAAAAACTGTTTTTT	CASSRNTTGAFNEKLFF
TRBV7-9	NA	TRBJ2-7	TRBD1	TGTGCCAGCAGCGGAGGACAGGGTCCGACCTCCGAGCAGTACTTC	CASSGGQGPTSEQYF
TRBV27	NA	TRBJ1-2	NA	TGTGCCAGCAGTTTAAGGGGGTATGGCTACACCTTC	CASSLRGYGYTF
TRBV18	NA	TRBJ1-3	NA	TGTGCCAGCTCACCTTCCCAGACAGCTTTCTCTGGAAACACCATATATTTT	CASSPSQTAFSGNTIYF
TRBV5-4	NA	TRBJ2-3	TRBD2	TGTGCCAGCAGCTTGAGGGGACTAGCGAGCACAGATACGCAGTATTTT	CASSLRGLASTDTQYF
TRBV9	NA	TRBJ2-7	NA	TGTGCCAGCAGCGTAGCTACAGGTGCGGGAAAGTACGAGCAGTACTTC	CASSVATGAGKYEQYF
TRBV7-3	NA	TRBJ2-1	TRBD2	TGTGCCAGCAGGGCTAGCGGCTCAAGCTCCTACAATGAGCAGTTCTTC	CASRASGSSSYNEQFF
TRBV7-6	NA	TRBJ2-3	NA	TGTGCCAGCAGCCCTCGGACTGGAGGAACAGATACGCAGTATTTT	CASSPRTGGTDTQYF
TRBV5-1	NA	TRBJ1-2	NA	TGCGCCAGCAAAGGTTCAGGGAATGGCTATGGCTACACCTTC	CASKGSGNGYGYTF
TRBV6-1	NA	TRBJ1-2	TRBD1	TGTGCCAGCAGTGAAAGCCCTCGCGGACAGGGGGCAAGTGGCTACACCTTC	CASSESPRGQGASGYTF
TRBV9	NA	TRBJ2-6	NA	TGTGCCAGCAGCGGGCAGGGTGCCAGGGCCAACGTCCTGACTTTC	CASSGQGARANVLTF
TRBV4-1	NA	TRBJ2-7	NA	TGCGCCAGCAGCCAAGATACGGGAGCCTACGAGCAGTACTTC	CASSQDTGAYEQYF
TRBV13	few	TRBJ2-2	TRBD2	TGTGCCAGCAGCCGCGGGACTAGCGGGAACACCGGGGAGCTGTTTTTT	CASSRGTSGNTGELFF
TRBV19	few	TRBJ1-5	TRBD1	TGTGCCAGTATCCGAGGGGGACAGGATGCTCAGCCCCAGCATTTT	CASIRGGQDAQPQHF
TRBV7-9	NA	TRBJ2-7	TRBD2	TGTGCCAGCAGCTGGGGCGGACTAGCGGGACGAAAAGCGTACGAGCAGTACTTC	CASSWGGLAGRKAYEQYF
TRBV5-8	NA	TRBJ2-1	TRBD2	TGTGCCAGCAGCCCTAGGTCCGGCGGGAGTCCGTTCTTC	CASSPRSGGSPFF
TRBV30	NA	TRBJ2-3	NA	TGTGCCTGGAGTGTACTAGCTGCAGATACGCAGTATTTT	CAWSVLAADTQYF
TRBV20-1	NA	TRBJ2-1	NA	TGCAGTGCTATAAGATCTATAGAGCAGTTCTTC	CSAIRSIEQFF
TRBV5-1	NA	TRBJ2-7	NA	TGCGCCAGCAGCTCTGCGGGGGAGCAGTACTTC	CASSSAGEQYF
TRBV5-1	once	TRBJ1-1	TRBD1	TGCGCCAGCAGCATTGGGAGGACAGGGGGGAACACTGAAGCTTTCTTT	CASSIGRTGGNTEAFF
TRBV18	NA	TRBJ1-5	TRBD1	TGTGCCAGCTCACCCGTGGGACAGGGGCAAGAGCCCCAGCATTTT	CASSPVGQGQEPQHF
TRBV6-1	NA	TRBJ2-7	NA	TGTGCCAGCAGTGAAGTTCTAGCGATCAGCTCCTACGAGCAGTACTTC	CASSEVLAISSYEQYF
TRBV11-1	few	TRBJ1-1	TRBD1	TGTGCCAGCAGCCCCCAACAGGGGTTGGACACTGAAGCTTTCTTT	CASSPQQGLDTEAFF
TRBV28	NA	TRBJ2-3	NA	TGTGCCAGCAGTACTCTTAGCGGTGCGATCACAGATACGCAGTATTTT	CASSTLSGAITDTQYF
TRBV6-2/TRBV6-3	once	TRBJ1-1	TRBD1	TGTGCCAGCAGCGGACAGGGAAAACAAGAAGCTTTCTTT	CASSGQGKQEAFF
TRBV11-2	NA	TRBJ2-7	TRBD2	TGTGCCAGCAGCTTGTGGGAGGGCCCACCTCCTACGGAGCAGTACTTC	CASSLWEGPPPTEQYF
TRBV27	NA	TRBJ2-3	TRBD2	TGTGCCAGCAGTTCCGCGGGAGGGCCATCAGATACGCAGTATTTT	CASSSAGGPSDTQYF
TRBV30	NA	TRBJ1-2	TRBD1	TGTGCCTGGAGCCACTATAGGGGCGGGACAGACTATGGCTACACCTTC	CAWSHYRGGTDYGYTF
TRBV19	NA	TRBJ1-2	NA	TGTGCCAGTAGTAAGGAGACAGGCAAGAACTACACCTTC	CASSKETGKNYTF
TRBV18	NA	TRBJ1-2	TRBD1	TGTGCCAGCTCCCCCGGGACAGGGAGCCGGGACTACACCTTC	CASSPGTGSRDYTF
TRBV5-8	NA	TRBJ1-1	NA	TGTGCCAGCAGCTTGTGGACTATTCAGGCGAACACTGAAGCTTTCTTT	CASSLWTIQANTEAFF